A single sample gave rise to the 7 T cell receptor beta chains below, sequenced in a study of tumor-infiltrating lymphocytes in oesophageal squamous cell carcinoma (dated by TCRdb to about 2016). The method behind the library was PCR. The instrument given in TCRdb is Illumina HiSeq 2000. TCRdb applied fastp at Q25 and MiXCR to the public reads, then kept only in-frame beta chains. Each CDR3 protein appears once, grouped with its most common genes and DNA. Within this sample are more than 10,000 distinct CDR3 sequences, with approximately 53% of them counted one time only. The ten biggest clones cover 30% to 45% of the sample. The specimen sequenced was esophageal tumor tissue. The receptors were gathered from a male donor with esophageal squamous cell carcinoma.

Many counts were recorded for this clonotype. This may come from a read error, since a much larger clone is one base off. V usage is TRBV7-9 and J usage is TRBJ2-3; D perhaps matches TRBD2 (5 bases). Germline values: CDR1 SEHNR, CDR2 FQNEAQ (reference sequence). V dropped 5 bases and J dropped 14 bases, with 20 bases sitting between them. The CDR3 contains 13 residues. The CDR3 DNA is TGTGCCAGCAGCCGGACTGAGACCGGGGAGCTGTATTTT. Translating gives CASSRTETGELYF.

Turning to this clonotype: No conserved phenylalanine or tryptophan is present at the end of the CDR3, so a read error is the likely explanation. The DNA is left out, because the CDR3 cannot be placed on it with certainty; the CDR3 is given as TCRdb lists it. V and J are TRBV5-6 and TRBJ2-3; the DNA was not compared with TRBD2, the D call given in the table. The CDR3 region is 19 residues in length, termini included. Looked up from germline, CDR1 is SGHDT and CDR2 is YYEEEE. The chain's CDR3 is CASSFSRLLAGEDEQYFGP.

This clonotype has just a few counts. This chain connects TRBV7-6 to TRBJ2-1, with 9 bases that match TRBD1. This CDR3 contains 17 residues. The V and J ends lost 1 base and 2 bases, in that order; junction bases with no gene match: 6. Germline CDR1 reads SGHVS; CDR2 reads FNYEAQ. The CDR3 loop is CASSLVSGQGPYNEQFF. The CDR3 region has the DNA TGTGCCAGCAGCTTAGTTTCGGGACAGGGACCCTACAATGAGCAGTTCTTC.

This clonotype occurred a few times. V gene TRBV7-9 combines with J gene TRBJ2-1; TRBD1 agrees at 11 bases. In germline, CDR1 is SEHNR, CDR2 FQNEAQ (reference sequence). V lost 6 bases to trimming and J lost 8 bases; unmatched junction nucleotides: 6. This CDR3 is 14 amino acids long. CDR3 region: CASRGTGGLDEQFF. CDR3 bases: TGTGCCAGCAGAGGGACAGGGGGACTCGATGAGCAGTTCTTC.

The gene calls are TRBV5-1 and TRBJ1-2; tentatively, D is TRBD1 (6 bases). The CDR3 loop spans 17 amino acids. Trimming took off 3 bases at V and 4 bases at J, with 22 bases between the two ends. Germline V gene sequence: CDR1 SGHRS, CDR2 YFSETQ. The CDR3 sequence: CASSSADSQLLSYGYTF. The CDR3 nucleotides are TGCGCCAGCAGCTCGGCGGACAGCCAATTATTGAGCTATGGCTACACCTTC.

This clonotype was recorded at least ten times. The rearrangement uses TRBV5-6 and TRBJ2-2; TRBD1 aligns across 7 bases. With 0 bases clipped from V and 7 bases from J, the junction kept 3 bases outside the gene matches. The germline CDR1 and CDR2 sequences are SGHDT and YYEEEE. The CDR3 extends over 14 amino acids. DNA of the CDR3: TGTGCCAGCAGCTTGGGACAGGGAAGCGGGGAGCTGTTTTTT. Its protein product is CASSLGQGSGELFF.

By share, this clonotype ranks as medium-sized (0.01 to 0.1%). J is TRBJ2-7 and V is TRBV6-1, with TRBD1 matching 8 bases. With 5 bases clipped from V and 3 bases from J, the junction kept 9 bases outside the gene matches. The CDR3 spans 15 residues. Germline V gives CDR1 MNHNS, CDR2 SASEGT. The CDR3 is CASSFATGVNYEQYF. CDR3 DNA: TGTGCCAGCAGTTTCGCGACAGGGGTAAACTACGAGCAGTACTTC.